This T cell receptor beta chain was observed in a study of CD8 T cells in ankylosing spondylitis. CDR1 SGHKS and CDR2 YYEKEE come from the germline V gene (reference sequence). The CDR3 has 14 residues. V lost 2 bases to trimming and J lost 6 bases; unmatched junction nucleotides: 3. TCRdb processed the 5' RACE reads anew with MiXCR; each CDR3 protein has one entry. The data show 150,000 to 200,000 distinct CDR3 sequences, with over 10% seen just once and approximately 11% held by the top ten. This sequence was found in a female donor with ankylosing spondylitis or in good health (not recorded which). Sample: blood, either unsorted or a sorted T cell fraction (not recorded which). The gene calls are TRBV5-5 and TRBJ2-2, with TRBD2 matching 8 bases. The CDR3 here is CASSFRGGPGELFF. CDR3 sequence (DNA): TGTGCCAGCAGCTTTCGGGGGGGGCCCGGGGAGCTGTTTTTT.